This TCR beta chain is from a study of blood T cell repertoires in COVID-19. About the study: Samples taken during acute and convalescent COVID-19 were collected in the United States, Italy and Spain. Sample material is recorded as cDNA or gDNA derived from T cells, B-cell-depleted T cells, or PBMCs.

The trim removed 4 bases at V and 1 base at J, leaving 4 bases unmatched. CDR1 is SGHRS and CDR2 is YFSETQ in the germline V gene. The CDR3 is 16 residues long. As originally analysed: Amplification with reference gene primers provided the estimates of nucleated cell counts. Some clones are missing from TCRdb's copy, which holds only in-frame ones; the method was immunoSEQ multiplex PCR. Clone size and V and J calls were adopted from that table, with D and trimming inferred from the DNA. This sample has roughly 250,000 clones, with about 81% found just once. The chain joins TRBV5-1 to TRBJ2-4; 11 bases are shared with TRBD1. This clonotype originated in a woman aged 55-69 years with active or convalescent COVID-19. Material: peripheral blood. The CDR3 sequence: CASSDRDRGAKNIQYF. The CDR3 DNA sequence: TGCGCCAGCAGCGACCGGGACAGGGGGGCCAAAAACATTCAGTACTTC.